What follows is one TCR beta chain and its context. Stated time point: pretreatment peripheral blood. Each patient supplied 1 to 8 pretreatment and on-treatment samples. The data were produced by immunoSEQ multiplex PCR, yet TCRdb's version contains in-frame clones alone and is incomplete. The top ten clones hold around 6% of a sample with roughly 63,000 clones, roughly four fifths of them seen once. This specimen belongs to a study of PD-L1 blockade in urothelial cancer. The germline CDR1 and CDR2 sequences are SGHVS and FQNEAQ. Trimming took off 5 bases at V and 2 bases at J, with 11 bases between the two ends. The CDR3 sequence is 14 residues long.

The V gene is TRBV7-8, the J gene TRBJ2-3; D is perhaps TRBD1 (5 bases). The receptor's source is a man between 65 and 79 years old with urothelial cancer. Sequenced material: PBMCs, taken around atezolizumab (anti-PD-L1) treatment. CDR3 DNA: TGTGCCAGCAGCCTCGACAGAGCCACAGATACGCAGTATTTT. It yields the protein CASSLDRATDTQYF.